Listed below are T cell receptor beta chains from one sample, sequenced in a study of T cell responses to AZD1222 COVID-19 vaccine. Measured with immunoSEQ multiplex PCR; TCRdb has only the in-frame clones, and not every one. The table shows 95,000 to 150,000 clones, with about nine tenths occurring only once. The material sequenced was peripheral blood, taken 28 days after the second AZD1222 dose. These receptors all come from an adult who received the AZD1222 COVID-19 vaccine. CDR3s include the opening cysteine and the closing phenylalanine or tryptophan. Fields, in order: D gene, CDR3 length, V gene, J gene, clone size, CDR3 protein, CDR3 DNA. D genes are given only for firm matches. The size field is filled for only some rows; it gives once, few, many or a size class.

.	16	TRBV5-6	TRBJ2-7	.	CASSLGRRDRSYEQYF	TGTGCCAGCAGCTTGGGACGGAGGGATCGGTCCTACGAGCAGTACTTC
.	14	TRBV28	TRBJ1-6	.	CASSSTRLNSPLHF	TGTGCCAGCAGTTCTACCAGGTTAAATTCACCCCTCCACTTT
.	14	TRBV15	TRBJ1-2	.	CATSEAGLNYGYTF	TGTGCCACCAGCGAGGCAGGGCTTAACTATGGCTACACCTTC
TRBD1	15	TRBV6-1	TRBJ1-2	.	CASSEAVGTGLGYTF	TGTGCCAGCAGTGAAGCGGTAGGGACAGGGCTAGGCTACACCTTC
.	14	TRBV19	TRBJ1-1	.	CASSISLGFTEAFF	TGTGCCAGTAGTATATCCCTGGGCTTCACTGAAGCTTTCTTT
TRBD2	18	TRBV2	TRBJ2-1	.	CASSDQRLAGGTYNEQFF	TGTGCCAGCAGCGACCAAAGACTAGCGGGGGGGACCTACAATGAGCAGTTCTTC
TRBD1	13	TRBV10-3	TRBJ1-2	.	CAISGQGVGGYTF	TGTGCCATCAGTGGACAGGGGGTCGGTGGCTACACCTTC
.	15	TRBV6-5	TRBJ1-3	once	CASSYSSGSGNTIYF	TGTGCCAGCAGTTACTCCTCAGGATCTGGAAACACCATATATTTT
.	16	TRBV5-4	TRBJ1-4	.	CASSLGSSSLGEKLFF	TGTGCCAGCAGCTTGGGCAGCTCAAGTCTTGGTGAAAAACTGTTTTTT
.	14	TRBV9	TRBJ1-1	.	CASSVQSSKTEAFF	TGTGCCAGCAGCGTGCAGTCCTCCAAGACTGAAGCTTTCTTT
.	13	TRBV19	TRBJ1-5	once	CASSDSHNQPQHF	TGTGCCAGTAGTGACAGCCACAATCAGCCCCAGCATTTT